A selection of T cell receptor beta chains follows, all from one sample in a study of identical twins. MiXCR, run by TCRdb on the 5' RACE reads, gives a single entry per CDR3 protein. This table holds roughly 1.6 million distinct CDR3 sequences, less than 40% found once. The sample taken for sequencing was cord blood. These receptors were collected from a newborn girl in good health. CDR3s include the opening cysteine and the closing phenylalanine or tryptophan. The order of the fields is J gene, clone size, D gene, V gene, CDR3 protein, CDR3 DNA. A D gene is named only where the DNA matches it firmly. Size is omitted from some rows. Given values are once, few, many or a class for expanded clones.

TRBJ2-5,few,TRBD1,TRBV20-1,CSASRGKTQYF,TGCAGTGCTAGCAGGGGGAAGACCCAGTACTTC
TRBJ1-5,.,.,TRBV24-1,CATSARGGVSNQPQHF,TGTGCCACCAGTGCAAGAGGGGGGGTAAGCAATCAGCCCCAGCATTTT
TRBJ1-2,.,TRBD1,TRBV6-5,CASSRKKGQGAGGYTF,TGTGCCAGCAGCCGGAAAAAGGGACAGGGGGCCGGTGGCTACACCTTC
TRBJ2-1,.,TRBD1,TRBV4-1,CASRYGTGTGPNEQFF,TGCGCCAGCCGCTATGGTACCGGGACAGGGCCCAATGAGCAGTTCTTC
TRBJ2-3,few,.,TRBV20-1,CSARDGAYTDTQYF,TGCAGTGCTAGAGATGGAGCGTACACAGATACGCAGTATTTT
TRBJ2-1,many,.,TRBV29-1,CSVGGVALYNEQFF,TGCAGCGTTGGTGGAGTGGCCCTCTACAATGAGCAGTTCTTC
TRBJ2-7,few,.,TRBV3-1,CASSGDSEVYEQYF,TGTGCCAGCAGCGGGGACTCAGAAGTCTACGAGCAGTACTTC
TRBJ2-1,few,.,TRBV27,CASSLRGLAGLSGNEQFF,TGTGCCAGCAGTTTAAGGGGCCTAGCAGGCCTCAGCGGGAATGAGCAGTTCTTC
TRBJ2-1,once,.,TRBV4-1,CASSHGIVSLYNEQFF,TGCGCCAGCAGCCATGGAATAGTTTCCCTGTACAATGAGCAGTTCTTC
TRBJ2-7,few,.,TRBV28,CASSSPGSLREQYF,TGTGCCAGCAGTAGCCCAGGAAGTTTGCGCGAGCAGTACTTC
TRBJ2-6,.,TRBD1,TRBV5-1,CASSLSRTGDGANVLTF,TGCGCCAGCAGCTTGTCCCGGACAGGGGATGGGGCCAACGTCCTGACTTTC
TRBJ1-5,once,TRBD1,TRBV20-1,CSARTGGASNQPQHF,TGCAGTGCTAGGACAGGGGGCGCTAGCAATCAGCCCCAGCATTTT
TRBJ1-2,many,.,TRBV20-1,CSASGLYGYTF,TGCAGTGCTAGCGGGCTCTATGGCTACACCTTC
TRBJ1-5,.,.,TRBV6-5,CASSLGPRNQPQHF,TGTGCCAGCAGCCTGGGACCACGTAATCAGCCCCAGCATTTT
TRBJ2-7,few,.,TRBV29-1,CSVSGSDIYSYEQYF,TGCAGCGTTAGTGGCTCGGACATATACTCCTACGAGCAGTACTTC
TRBJ1-2,.,.,TRBV10-3,CAISSHTDSQGADGYTF,TGTGCCATCAGTTCCCATACCGACAGCCAGGGCGCTGATGGCTACACCTTC